This TCR beta chain was observed in a study of blood T cell repertoires in COVID-19. On the study more broadly: The analysed material was cDNA or gDNA that came from T cells, B-cell-depleted T cells, or PBMCs.

As processed by the authors: Reference gene primer amplification yielded estimated nucleated cell counts. Profiling relied on immunoSEQ multiplex PCR, and the TCRdb table lists in-frame clones only, not all of them. From that table come the V and J calls and clone size; the DNA was used to work out D and trimming. The sample carries fewer than 75,000 clones, more than 70% recorded once. CDR3 length: 12 residues. Looked up from germline, CDR1 is SQVTM and CDR2 is ANQGSEA. The V and J ends lost 6 bases and 1 base respectively, with 9 bases between them. Sequencing was carried out using peripheral blood. This sequence was found in a man aged 60-69 years with active or convalescent COVID-19. This rearrangement joins TRBV29-1 to TRBJ2-5; maybe TRBD2 (5 bases). The CDR3 DNA reads as TGCAGCGTAGTCGGACTCCAAGAGACCCAGTACTTC. It encodes CSVVGLQETQYF.